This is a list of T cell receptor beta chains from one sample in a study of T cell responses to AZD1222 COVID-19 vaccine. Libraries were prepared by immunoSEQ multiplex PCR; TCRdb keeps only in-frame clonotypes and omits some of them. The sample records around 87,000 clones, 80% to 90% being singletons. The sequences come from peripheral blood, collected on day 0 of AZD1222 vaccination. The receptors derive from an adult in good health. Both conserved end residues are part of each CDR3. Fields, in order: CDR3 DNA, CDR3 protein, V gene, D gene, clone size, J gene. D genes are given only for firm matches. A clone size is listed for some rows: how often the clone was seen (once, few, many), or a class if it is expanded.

CDR3nt: TGCGCCAGCAGGGGGGGCAGGAGCTCCTACGAGCAGTACTTC; CDR3aa: CASRGGRSSYEQYF; v_gene: TRBV10-2; d_gene: .; abundance: .; j_gene: TRBJ2-7
CDR3nt: TGTGCCGGATCGACTAGCGGGGCGAAAACCTACGAGCAGTACTTC; CDR3aa: CAGSTSGAKTYEQYF; v_gene: TRBV2; d_gene: TRBD2; abundance: .; j_gene: TRBJ2-7
CDR3nt: TGTGCCTGGACCCCCAATAACGCTCAGCCCCAGCATTTT; CDR3aa: CAWTPNNAQPQHF; v_gene: TRBV30; d_gene: .; abundance: .; j_gene: TRBJ1-5
CDR3nt: TGTGCCAGCACACTTAACTATGGCTACACCTTC; CDR3aa: CASTLNYGYTF; v_gene: TRBV6-6; d_gene: .; abundance: .; j_gene: TRBJ1-2
CDR3nt: TGTGCCAGCAGTTTAGCCAGGGGAGGGTATGGCTACACCTTC; CDR3aa: CASSLARGGYGYTF; v_gene: TRBV28; d_gene: .; abundance: .; j_gene: TRBJ1-2
CDR3nt: TGTGCCAGCTGCCTCGGGACACAATACACAGATACGCAGTATTTT; CDR3aa: CASCLGTQYTDTQYF; v_gene: TRBV7-9; d_gene: .; abundance: few; j_gene: TRBJ2-3
CDR3nt: TGTGCCAGCAGCTTGGGGGACTCCTATAATTCACCCCTCCACTTT; CDR3aa: CASSLGDSYNSPLHF; v_gene: TRBV5-6; d_gene: .; abundance: few; j_gene: TRBJ1-6
CDR3nt: TGTGCCAGCAGTTCCCTCAGTGGGTACTATGGCTACACCTTC; CDR3aa: CASSSLSGYYGYTF; v_gene: TRBV6-5; d_gene: .; abundance: .; j_gene: TRBJ1-2
CDR3nt: TGTGCCAGCAGCTTAGCGCGGGCAGAGCAGTTCTTC; CDR3aa: CASSLARAEQFF; v_gene: TRBV7-2; d_gene: .; abundance: .; j_gene: TRBJ2-1
CDR3nt: TGTGCCTGGAGTGTAGGGTCAGGTCGCTACGAGCAGTACTTC; CDR3aa: CAWSVGSGRYEQYF; v_gene: TRBV30; d_gene: .; abundance: once; j_gene: TRBJ2-7
CDR3nt: TGCAGTGCCCAAGAGGGGTATGGCTACACCTTC; CDR3aa: CSAQEGYGYTF; v_gene: TRBV20-1; d_gene: .; abundance: .; j_gene: TRBJ1-2
CDR3nt: TGTGCCAGCAGTTGGGACGGGAAGGACAATGAGCAGTTCTTC; CDR3aa: CASSWDGKDNEQFF; v_gene: TRBV6-5; d_gene: .; abundance: .; j_gene: TRBJ2-1
CDR3nt: TGTGCCAGCTCACCTACGACAGGGAAGAATCAGCCCCAGCATTTT; CDR3aa: CASSPTTGKNQPQHF; v_gene: TRBV18; d_gene: TRBD1; abundance: .; j_gene: TRBJ1-5
CDR3nt: TGTGCCAGCAGCGTAGTACAGGGACCCACCGGGGAGCTGTTTTTT; CDR3aa: CASSVVQGPTGELFF; v_gene: TRBV9; d_gene: .; abundance: .; j_gene: TRBJ2-2
CDR3nt: TGTGCCAGCAGTGAGCTAGCAGGGTATAGCAATCAGCCCCAGCATTTT; CDR3aa: CASSELAGYSNQPQHF; v_gene: TRBV6-1; d_gene: .; abundance: .; j_gene: TRBJ1-5
CDR3nt: TGTGCCAGCAGTTTGGGGCAGGGATTAAACTCTGGGGCCAACGTCCTGACTTTC; CDR3aa: CASSLGQGLNSGANVLTF; v_gene: TRBV28; d_gene: .; abundance: .; j_gene: TRBJ2-6
CDR3nt: TGTGCCAGCAGCTCCGGGACTAGCGGGACCCAGGATACGCAGTATTTT; CDR3aa: CASSSGTSGTQDTQYF; v_gene: TRBV5-4; d_gene: TRBD2; abundance: .; j_gene: TRBJ2-3
CDR3nt: TGTGCCAGCAGTGGAGCAGGTTCAACTAATGAAAAACTGTTTTTT; CDR3aa: CASSGAGSTNEKLFF; v_gene: TRBV28; d_gene: .; abundance: .; j_gene: TRBJ1-4
CDR3nt: TGTGCCAGCAGCTCCCCGTACCAAGAGACCCAGTACTTC; CDR3aa: CASSSPYQETQYF; v_gene: TRBV5-4; d_gene: .; abundance: .; j_gene: TRBJ2-5
CDR3nt: TGTGCCAGCAAAATGACAGGGATAACGGGCGGCTACACCTTC; CDR3aa: CASKMTGITGGYTF; v_gene: TRBV28; d_gene: TRBD1; abundance: .; j_gene: TRBJ1-2
CDR3nt: TGTGCCAGTACCGGACAAACCAACACTGAAGCTTTCTTT; CDR3aa: CASTGQTNTEAFF; v_gene: TRBV7-2; d_gene: .; abundance: .; j_gene: TRBJ1-1
CDR3nt: TGTGCCTGGGGGGTGGGGGGAGCAGATACGCAGTATTTT; CDR3aa: CAWGVGGADTQYF; v_gene: TRBV30; d_gene: .; abundance: .; j_gene: TRBJ2-3
CDR3nt: TGTGCCAGCAGCCGCCTACCGGGACAAGGATCACCCCTCCACTTT; CDR3aa: CASSRLPGQGSPLHF; v_gene: TRBV3-1/TRBV3-2; d_gene: .; abundance: .; j_gene: TRBJ1-6
CDR3nt: TGTGCCAGCAGCCCCAATGGGGTAAACACTGAAGCTTTCTTT; CDR3aa: CASSPNGVNTEAFF; v_gene: TRBV7-2; d_gene: .; abundance: once; j_gene: TRBJ1-1
CDR3nt: TGTGCCAGCAGCTTAAATGGTGCGAGAGGCACTGAAGCTTTCTTT; CDR3aa: CASSLNGARGTEAFF; v_gene: TRBV7-2; d_gene: .; abundance: .; j_gene: TRBJ1-1
CDR3nt: TGTGCCAGCAGCTTAACGGGAACACTAGACAATGAGCAGTTCTTC; CDR3aa: CASSLTGTLDNEQFF; v_gene: TRBV11-1; d_gene: .; abundance: .; j_gene: TRBJ2-1
CDR3nt: TGTGCCAGCAGCTTAGATTGGGGGGGCAATCAGCCCCAGCATTTT; CDR3aa: CASSLDWGGNQPQHF; v_gene: TRBV11-2; d_gene: .; abundance: once; j_gene: TRBJ1-5
CDR3nt: TGTGCCAGCAGCCGGATCGCGAACACCGGGGAGCTGTTTTTT; CDR3aa: CASSRIANTGELFF; v_gene: TRBV6-5; d_gene: .; abundance: .; j_gene: TRBJ2-2
CDR3nt: TGTGCCAGCAGTCTTGGGCCACCGATAGCTTTCTTT; CDR3aa: CASSLGPPIAFF; v_gene: TRBV12-3/TRBV12-4; d_gene: .; abundance: .; j_gene: TRBJ1-1
CDR3nt: TGTGCCAGCAGCTTGCAGAGGACACCTAATGAAAAACTGTTTTTT; CDR3aa: CASSLQRTPNEKLFF; v_gene: TRBV11-2; d_gene: .; abundance: .; j_gene: TRBJ1-4
CDR3nt: TGTGCCTGGATAGGGGGAGTCTCTGGAAACACCATATATTTT; CDR3aa: CAWIGGVSGNTIYF; v_gene: TRBV30; d_gene: .; abundance: .; j_gene: TRBJ1-3
CDR3nt: TGCGCCAGCAGCCAAGATCCCAGGGAATCACCCCTCCACTTT; CDR3aa: CASSQDPRESPLHF; v_gene: TRBV4-1; d_gene: .; abundance: few; j_gene: TRBJ1-6
CDR3nt: TGTGCCAGCAGCCAAGTGGTGGGCAGAATTGTAGATACGCAGTATTTT; CDR3aa: CASSQVVGRIVDTQYF; v_gene: TRBV3-1/TRBV3-2; d_gene: .; abundance: .; j_gene: TRBJ2-3
CDR3nt: TGTGCCAGCAGTGGGGGACAGGGGGCGAATGAGCAGTTCTTC; CDR3aa: CASSGGQGANEQFF; v_gene: TRBV6-4; d_gene: TRBD1; abundance: .; j_gene: TRBJ2-1
CDR3nt: TGTGCCAGTAAGAACTCGCATAGCACAGATACGCAGTATTTT; CDR3aa: CASKNSHSTDTQYF; v_gene: TRBV19; d_gene: .; abundance: .; j_gene: TRBJ2-3
CDR3nt: TGTGCCAGCAGTCTTGGACAGGGGCCGTATGGCTACACCTTC; CDR3aa: CASSLGQGPYGYTF; v_gene: TRBV2; d_gene: TRBD1; abundance: few; j_gene: TRBJ1-2
CDR3nt: TGCAGCGCTGGGGGACAACTGGAGCAGTTCTTC; CDR3aa: CSAGGQLEQFF; v_gene: TRBV29-1; d_gene: .; abundance: .; j_gene: TRBJ2-1
CDR3nt: TGTGCCAGCAGCTTAGTAGGGACAGGGGTCAGGGCCCAGCATTTT; CDR3aa: CASSLVGTGVRAQHF; v_gene: TRBV7-8; d_gene: TRBD1; abundance: few; j_gene: TRBJ1-5
CDR3nt: TGTGCCAGTAGTTCGCACCACCGGGACTCGTACAATGAGCAGTTCTTC; CDR3aa: CASSSHHRDSYNEQFF; v_gene: TRBV19; d_gene: .; abundance: .; j_gene: TRBJ2-1
CDR3nt: TGTGCCAGCAGTTACGGGGGGGCGCATCAGCCCCAGCATTTT; CDR3aa: CASSYGGAHQPQHF; v_gene: TRBV6-2/TRBV6-3; d_gene: .; abundance: .; j_gene: TRBJ1-5
CDR3nt: TGCGCCAGCAGCTTACAGGGGGCCCCCTACAATGAGCAGTTCTTC; CDR3aa: CASSLQGAPYNEQFF; v_gene: TRBV5-1; d_gene: TRBD1; abundance: .; j_gene: TRBJ2-1
CDR3nt: TGTGCCAGCTCCCCATGGACTATAGCCAAAAACATTCAGTACTTC; CDR3aa: CASSPWTIAKNIQYF; v_gene: TRBV27; d_gene: .; abundance: .; j_gene: TRBJ2-4
CDR3nt: TGTGCCAGCAGCTTCTGGTCAGGGGGCCAAGAGACCCAGTACTTC; CDR3aa: CASSFWSGGQETQYF; v_gene: TRBV7-2; d_gene: TRBD1; abundance: .; j_gene: TRBJ2-5
CDR3nt: TGCGCCAGCAGCCCGGCAGGGTGGTACGAGCAGTACTTC; CDR3aa: CASSPAGWYEQYF; v_gene: TRBV5-1; d_gene: .; abundance: .; j_gene: TRBJ2-7
CDR3nt: TGTGCCATCAGTGACCCAGCGGGGCCCTCCTACAATGAGCAGTTCTTC; CDR3aa: CAISDPAGPSYNEQFF; v_gene: TRBV10-3; d_gene: TRBD2; abundance: .; j_gene: TRBJ2-1
CDR3nt: TGTGCCAGCAGCCGGGGACGGCTAAATGAAAAACTGTTTTTT; CDR3aa: CASSRGRLNEKLFF; v_gene: TRBV7-2; d_gene: .; abundance: .; j_gene: TRBJ1-4
CDR3nt: TGTGCCAGTAGCTCTGGGGACAGGGGGATTGGGCAGCCCCAGCATTTT; CDR3aa: CASSSGDRGIGQPQHF; v_gene: TRBV19; d_gene: TRBD1; abundance: .; j_gene: TRBJ1-5
CDR3nt: TGTGCCAGCAGTTACACACAGGGGGTCTACGAGCAGTACTTC; CDR3aa: CASSYTQGVYEQYF; v_gene: TRBV6-5; d_gene: TRBD1; abundance: .; j_gene: TRBJ2-7
CDR3nt: TGTGCCAGCAGTGCCCTGGACAGGGGTCGGTACACTGAAGCTTTCTTT; CDR3aa: CASSALDRGRYTEAFF; v_gene: TRBV27; d_gene: TRBD1; abundance: few; j_gene: TRBJ1-1
CDR3nt: TGTGCCAGCAGCCAAGAACTGGGGCGGTCGGGAGATACGCAGTATTTT; CDR3aa: CASSQELGRSGDTQYF; v_gene: TRBV14; d_gene: .; abundance: .; j_gene: TRBJ2-3
CDR3nt: TGTGCCAGCAGTAGACTCAGGGGTGGGATAGAGACCCAGTACTTC; CDR3aa: CASSRLRGGIETQYF; v_gene: TRBV6-6; d_gene: .; abundance: once; j_gene: TRBJ2-5
CDR3nt: TGCGCCAGCAGCCAAGACGGTACGGGGAGTGGAAAACTGTTTTTT; CDR3aa: CASSQDGTGSGKLFF; v_gene: TRBV4-1; d_gene: .; abundance: .; j_gene: TRBJ1-4
CDR3nt: TGTGCCAGCACCTGGGCGGGGGAGGTAACTAATGAAAAACTGTTTTTT; CDR3aa: CASTWAGEVTNEKLFF; v_gene: TRBV4-2; d_gene: .; abundance: .; j_gene: TRBJ1-4
CDR3nt: TGTGCCAGCAGTTACTCTCCGGACCCCCGAGGCCAAAGAGCTTTCTTT; CDR3aa: CASSYSPDPRGQRAFF; v_gene: TRBV6-6; d_gene: .; abundance: .; j_gene: TRBJ1-1
CDR3nt: TGTGCCAGCAGCCAAGGGGTCGGGGGCACTGAAGCTTTCTTT; CDR3aa: CASSQGVGGTEAFF; v_gene: TRBV3-1/TRBV3-2; d_gene: .; abundance: .; j_gene: TRBJ1-1
CDR3nt: TGTGCCAGCTCACCACCGGTCGCGGGGGCGGATGAGCAGTTCTTC; CDR3aa: CASSPPVAGADEQFF; v_gene: TRBV18; d_gene: .; abundance: .; j_gene: TRBJ2-1
CDR3nt: TGCGCCAGCAGCTTGGCACGGGACACTGAAGCTTTCTTT; CDR3aa: CASSLARDTEAFF; v_gene: TRBV5-1; d_gene: .; abundance: .; j_gene: TRBJ1-1
CDR3nt: TGTGCCAGCAGTGAGGAACATTTTGTCGGTGAAGCTTTCTTT; CDR3aa: CASSEEHFVGEAFF; v_gene: TRBV6-1; d_gene: .; abundance: .; j_gene: TRBJ1-1
CDR3nt: TGTGCCAGCACCAGTAGCTCCTACAATGAGCAGTTCTTC; CDR3aa: CASTSSSYNEQFF; v_gene: TRBV11-2; d_gene: .; abundance: .; j_gene: TRBJ2-1
CDR3nt: TGTGCCAGCAGCCGTGAACAGGAGAACTATGGCTACACCTTC; CDR3aa: CASSREQENYGYTF; v_gene: TRBV5-5; d_gene: .; abundance: .; j_gene: TRBJ1-2